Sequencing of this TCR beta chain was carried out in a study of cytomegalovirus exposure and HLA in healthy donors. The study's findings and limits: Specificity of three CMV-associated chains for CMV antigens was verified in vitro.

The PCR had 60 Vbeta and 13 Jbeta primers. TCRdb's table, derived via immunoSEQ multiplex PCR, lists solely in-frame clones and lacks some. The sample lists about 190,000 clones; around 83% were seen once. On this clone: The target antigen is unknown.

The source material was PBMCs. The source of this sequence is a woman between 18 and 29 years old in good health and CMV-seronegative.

The CDR3 DNA sequence: TGTGCCAGCAGACCGGACTTCCTGACGAATGAGCAGTTCTTC. It specifies CASRPDFLTNEQFF. The chain is built from TRBV27 and TRBJ2-1, with a weak D call TRBD2 (5 bases). CDR3 length: 14 amino acids. CDR1 and CDR2 (germline): MNHEY, SMNVEV (reference sequence). V lost 6 bases, J lost 7 bases, and 16 bases lay in between.